One and the same sample provided the 2 T cell receptor beta chains below, sequenced in a study of beta chain features in type 1 diabetes. Isolated RNA was reverse transcribed in full, so expressed TCRB transcripts were sequenced. Data came from immunoSEQ multiplex PCR; TCRdb stores just in-frame clones and leaves some out. The data contain 900,000 or so clones, roughly a sixth of them seen just once; the ten biggest clones take up around 0.02%. Sequencing was done on a sample of naive CD4+ T cells from blood. The source of these receptors is a woman younger than 30 in good health.

This clone has just a few counts. The chain carries TRBV10-3 and TRBJ2-5, with 11 bases aligning to TRBD2. CDR3 length: 15 amino acids. The germline V gene has CDR1 ENHRY and CDR2 SYGVKD. J gave up 5 bases and V 10 bases, and 12 bases lay outside the gene matches. CDR3 nucleotides: TGTGCCACCCAGAAAACTAGCGGGAGAACTGAGACCCAGTACTTC. Protein: CATQKTSGRTETQYF.

J is TRBJ1-1 and V is TRBV6-6; no reliable D call. Trimming removed 2 bases at V and 9 bases at J, with 19 bases between. CDR1 is MNHNY and CDR2 is SVGAGI in the germline V gene (reference sequence). This CDR3 has 15 amino acids. This CDR3 is CASSYPSEGVGQAFF. The CDR3 DNA follows: TGTGCCAGCAGTTACCCCTCGGAGGGAGTCGGACAAGCTTTCTTT.